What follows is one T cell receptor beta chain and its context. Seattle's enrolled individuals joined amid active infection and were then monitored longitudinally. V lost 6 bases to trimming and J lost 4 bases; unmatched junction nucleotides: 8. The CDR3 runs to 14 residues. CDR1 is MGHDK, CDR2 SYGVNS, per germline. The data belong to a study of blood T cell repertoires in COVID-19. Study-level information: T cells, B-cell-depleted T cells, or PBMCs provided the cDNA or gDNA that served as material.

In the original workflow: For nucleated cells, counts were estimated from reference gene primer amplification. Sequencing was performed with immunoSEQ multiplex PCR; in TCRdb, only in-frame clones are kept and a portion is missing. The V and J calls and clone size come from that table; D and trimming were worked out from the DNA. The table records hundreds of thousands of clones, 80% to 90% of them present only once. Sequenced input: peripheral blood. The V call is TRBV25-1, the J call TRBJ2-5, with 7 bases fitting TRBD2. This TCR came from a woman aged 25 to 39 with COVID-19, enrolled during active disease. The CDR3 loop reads CASSPGGASETQYF. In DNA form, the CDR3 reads TGTGCCAGCAGCCCGGGGGGAGCTTCAGAGACCCAGTACTTC.